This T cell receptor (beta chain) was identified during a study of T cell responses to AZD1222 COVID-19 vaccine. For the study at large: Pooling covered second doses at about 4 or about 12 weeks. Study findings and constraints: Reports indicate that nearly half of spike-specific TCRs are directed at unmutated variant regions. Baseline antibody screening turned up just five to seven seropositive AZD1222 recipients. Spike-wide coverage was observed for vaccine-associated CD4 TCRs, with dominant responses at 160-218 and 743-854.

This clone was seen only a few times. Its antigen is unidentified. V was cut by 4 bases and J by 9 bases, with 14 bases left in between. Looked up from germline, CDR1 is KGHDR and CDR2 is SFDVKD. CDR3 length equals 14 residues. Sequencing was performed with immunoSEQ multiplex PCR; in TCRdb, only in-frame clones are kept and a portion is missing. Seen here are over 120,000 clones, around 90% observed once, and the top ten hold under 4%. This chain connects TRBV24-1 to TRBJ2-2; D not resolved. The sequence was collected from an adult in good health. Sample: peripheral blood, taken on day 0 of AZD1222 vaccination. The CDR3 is CATSDPHSPRELFF. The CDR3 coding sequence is TGTGCCACCAGTGACCCCCACTCGCCCCGGGAGCTGTTTTTT.